These 32 T cell receptor beta chains were all obtained from the same sample, sequenced in a study of T cells in Graves' hyperthyroidism and ophthalmopathy. RNA transcripts served as the template for amplifying TCR beta CDR3 regions. The TCR CDR3 first-round RT-PCR relied on the HTBI primer set. TCRdb re-called the multiplex PCR reads with MiXCR, one entry per CDR3 protein. The table has about 580,000 distinct CDR3 sequences, around 45% seen once. Sequencing input: peripheral blood or thyroid tissue (not recorded which). These receptors were obtained from a woman younger than 35 with Graves' hyperthyroidism.

In regard to this clonotype: This clone may be a read error of a much larger clone one base away. The CDR3 ends on some other residue instead of the conserved phenylalanine or tryptophan, so this is likely a read error. This chain uses TRBV6-4 with TRBJ1-1; D unresolved. The V end was cut by 3 bases, the J end by 7 bases, with 9 bases between. CDR3 length: 12 amino acids. Germline V lookup: CDR1 MRHNA, CDR2 SNTAGT. The CDR3 region has the DNA TGTGCCAGCAGTGATTGGGGATTTGAAGCTTTCTCT. Translated: CASSDWGFEAFS.

This clonotype has ten or more counts. This chain uses TRBV11-3 with TRBJ1-2; a weak D match, TRBD1 (5 bases). The ends were cut back, 5 bases at V and 0 bases at J, with 10 bases in the middle. The CDR3 extends over 14 amino acids. The V gene's germline CDR1 is SGHNT and CDR2 YENEEA. The CDR3 sequence is CASSGGRANYGYTF. The DNA for the CDR3 is TGTGCCAGCAGCGGGGGACGAGCTAACTATGGCTACACCTTC.

The J gene is TRBJ1-1, the V gene TRBV12-5, with 9 bases lining up with TRBD1. The J segment lost 6 bases and the V segment lost 8 bases, leaving 13 bases of the junction unmatched. The CDR3 extends over 15 amino acids. The germline V gene encodes CDR1 LGHNT and CDR2 FRNRAP. CDR3 protein: CASIRRDRVSPEAFF. CDR3 in DNA: TGTGCTAGTATCCGGAGGGACAGGGTGAGCCCTGAAGCTTTCTTT. The full variable domain, with the rest looked up from reference TRBV12-5 and TRBJ1-1, is DARVTQTPRHKVTEMGQEVTMRCQPILGHNTVFWYRQTMMQGLELLAYFRNRAPLDDSGMPKDRFSAEMPDATLATLKIQPSEPRDSAVYFCASIRRDRVSPEAFFGQGTRLTVV.

This clonotype has only a few counts. The chain has TRBV12-3 or TRBV12-4 and TRBJ1-4, with D hard to call. The CDR3 contains 13 residues. V dropped 3 bases and J dropped 7 bases, with 9 bases sitting between them. CDR3 in amino acids: CASSFGIREKLFF. The CDR3, as DNA: TGTGCCAGCAGTTTTGGCATTCGTGAAAAACTGTTTTTT.

This clonotype was found many times. The chain has TRBV10-2 and TRBJ2-7, with 13 bases identical to TRBD2. This CDR3 contains 14 residues. The germline gives CDR1 WSHSY, CDR2 SAAADI. With V trimmed by 6 bases and J by 3 bases, 2 bases remained unmatched. The CDR3 here is CASSTSGRVYEQYF. In DNA form, the CDR3 reads TGCGCCAGCAGCACTAGCGGGAGGGTCTACGAGCAGTACTTC.

This clonotype occurred a few times. The chain joins TRBV7-2 to TRBJ2-1; no clear D. The CDR3 sequence is 15 residues long. V was trimmed by 1 base and J by 3 bases, leaving 10 bases between them. Germline V CDR1 and CDR2: SGHTA, FQGNSA. The CDR3 sequence: CASSLVGSHYNEQFF. In DNA form, the CDR3 reads TGTGCCAGCAGCTTAGTCGGCAGCCACTACAATGAGCAGTTCTTC.

This chain links TRBV12-3 or TRBV12-4 with TRBJ1-4, with D maybe TRBD1 (6 bases). V lost 2 bases and J 8 bases, leaving 9 bases between the germline ends. The CDR3 is 13 amino acids. The CDR3, as DNA: TGTGCCAGCAGTTTAAGCGGGGGCGAAAAACTGTTTTTT. This encodes CASSLSGGEKLFF.

The table lists this clonotype with a few counts. The genes are TRBV7-6 and TRBJ2-7; D is perhaps TRBD1 or TRBD2 (6 bases each). This CDR3 is built from 14 residues. Germline loops: CDR1 SGHVS, CDR2 FNYEAQ. V gave up 5 bases and J gave up 3 bases, with 14 bases separating them. The CDR3 bases are TGTGCCAGCAGCAGGGGGGACGCTAGCTACGAGCAGTACTTC. Translation gives CASSRGDASYEQYF.

Of note for this clonotype: Lacking the conserved final phenylalanine or tryptophan, this CDR3 likely reflects a read error. The rearrangement links TRBV4-3 to TRBJ1-1; D unresolved. With 3 bases removed from V and 4 bases from J, the gap between germline ends came to 6 bases. The CDR3 runs 12 residues. CDR1 is LGHNA, CDR2 YSLEER, per germline. Here the CDR3 reads CASSQGSTEAFL. The DNA of the CDR3 is TGCGCCAGCAGCCAGGGTAGCACTGAAGCTTTCCTT.

The V call is TRBV7-3, the J call TRBJ1-3, with a weak D call TRBD1 (5 bases). The CDR3 loop spans 14 amino acids. Deletions cut 5 bases from V and 5 bases from J, with 13 bases between. Germline lookup yields CDR1 SGHTA and CDR2 FQGTGA. The CDR3 DNA is TGTGCCAGCAGCAACGGACATGGAAGAAACACCATATATTTT. It is translated as CASSNGHGRNTIYF. The whole variable domain, filled in from reference TRBV7-3 and TRBJ1-3, reads GAGVSQTPSNKVTEKGKYVELRCDPISGHTALYWYRQSLGQGPEFLIYFQGTGAADDSGLPNDRFFAVRPEGSVSTLKIQRTERGDSAVYLCASSNGHGRNTIYFGEGSWLTVV.

The sample holds one count of this clonotype. The chain employs TRBV24-1 and TRBJ2-5; D is ambiguous. Looked up from germline, CDR1 is KGHDR and CDR2 is SFDVKD. CDR3 size: 10 residues. Trimming took off 12 bases at V and 10 bases at J, with 14 bases between the two ends. The CDR3 sequence is CASKPKDQYF. The DNA for the CDR3 is TGTGCCTCTAAACCGAAGGACCAGTACTTC.

This clonotype was observed many times. The chain couples TRBV2 to TRBJ2-5; D might be TRBD2 (6 bases). The V gene's germline CDR1 is SNHLY and CDR2 FYNNEI. The CDR3 sequence is 14 residues long. Between the trimmed V and J ends, which lost 6 bases and 1 base, there was a span of 12 bases. CDR3 amino acids: CASSDLRGQETQYF. The CDR3 DNA sequence: TGTGCCAGCAGCGACTTGCGGGGCCAAGAGACCCAGTACTTC.

This rearrangement joins TRBV29-1 to TRBJ1-2; maybe TRBD1 (6 bases). The V and J ends lost 5 bases and 8 bases respectively, with 12 bases between them. Germline V gives CDR1 SQVTM, CDR2 ANQGSEA. The CDR3 totals 11 residues. CDR3 DNA: TGCAGCGTTCCAGGGGCGGGCGGCTACACCTTC. Translation gives CSVPGAGGYTF.

Worth noting for this clonotype: This sequence may be a read error, since a much larger clone differs from it by one base. The V and J genes are TRBV6-1 and TRBJ1-2, with D tentatively TRBD1 (6 bases). The CDR3 is 15 residues long. Germline CDR1 is MNHNS and CDR2 is SASEGT. Deletions cut 6 bases from V and 2 bases from J, with 16 bases between. Here the CDR3 reads CASRWAGEANYGYTF. The CDR3 nucleotides read TGTGCCAGCAGGTGGGCAGGGGAGGCCAACTATGGCTACACCTTC.

This clonotype was detected many times. The genes are TRBV6-2 or TRBV6-3 and TRBJ2-5, with TRBD2 matching 8 bases. The trim removed 2 bases at V and 5 bases at J, leaving 13 bases unmatched. The CDR3 is 17 amino acids. Germline values: CDR1 MNHEY, CDR2 SVGEGT. CDR3 sequence (DNA): TGTGCCAGCAGTTACCCCGTTGGAGCGGGAGAGGGGGAGACCCAGTACTTC. Its translation: CASSYPVGAGEGETQYF.

V is TRBV30 and J is TRBJ2-7; D may be TRBD2 (6 bases). This CDR3 contains 15 residues. CDR1 GTSNPN and CDR2 SVGIG come from the germline V gene (reference sequence). The V end was cut by 3 bases, the J end by 2 bases, with 17 bases between. DNA of the CDR3: TGTGCCTGGAGCCTCGGGGGAGGAAGTACCTACGAGCAGTACTTC. This gives the protein CAWSLGGGSTYEQYF.

The chain joins TRBV15 to TRBJ2-7, with 8 nucleotides matching TRBD1. CDR3 size: 16 residues. J lost 2 bases, V lost 3 bases, and 9 bases had no gene match. Germline-derived CDR1 and CDR2 are LNHNV and YYDKDF (reference sequence). CDR3 bases: TGTGCCACCAGCAGCTTAGCCGGGACAGGAGCCTACGAGCAGTACTTC. Translated: CATSSLAGTGAYEQYF.

This clonotype was picked up many times. The chain carries TRBV12-3 or TRBV12-4 and TRBJ1-6; tentatively, D is TRBD1 (5 bases). The CDR3 runs to 14 residues. Trimming stripped 1 base from V and 6 bases from J, with 7 bases between. CDR3 sequence: CASSLGTRNSPLHF. The CDR3 nucleotides are TGTGCCAGCAGTTTAGGGACACGTAATTCACCCCTCCACTTT.

The V and J genes are TRBV29-1 and TRBJ1-2; a weak D match, TRBD1 (6 bases). V lost 2 bases, J lost 2 bases, and 27 bases lay in between. Germline values: CDR1 SQVTM, CDR2 ANQGSEA. The CDR3 contains 19 residues. The CDR3, as DNA: TGCAGCGTTGAATTAGCTGGCAGCGCGTACGAGCAGGGGAACTATGGCTACACCTTC. This sequence encodes CSVELAGSAYEQGNYGYTF. Complete variable domain (other parts from reference TRBV29-1 and TRBJ1-2): SAVISQKPSRDICQRGTSLTIQCQVDSQVTMMFWYRQQPGQSLTLIATANQGSEATYESGFVIDKFPISRPNLTFSTLTVSNMSPEDSSIYLCSVELAGSAYEQGNYGYTFGSGTRLTVV.

At least ten counts were recorded for this clonotype. The V call is TRBV25-1, the J call TRBJ2-5, with D unresolved. The CDR3 runs 17 residues. Germline V gene lookup returns CDR1 MGHDK and CDR2 SYGVNS. V shed 4 bases and J shed 4 bases, with 22 bases lying between them. This chain's CDR3 is CASSGPGAAPLGETQYF. The CDR3 nucleotides are TGTGCCAGCAGTGGACCGGGCGCGGCTCCCCTGGGAGAGACCCAGTACTTC.

This clonotype was seen a handful of times. This chain's CDR3 is CATSDLGQDQETQYF. Here the CDR3 DNA reads TGTGCCACCAGTGATTTAGGACAGGACCAAGAGACCCAGTACTTC. The rearrangement links TRBV24-1 to TRBJ2-5; 7 bases agree with TRBD1. Per germline, CDR1 KGHDR and CDR2 SFDVKD. Losses at the gene ends were 1 base for V and 0 bases for J; bases not matched to a gene: 1. The CDR3 covers 15 residues.

The genes are TRBV7-9 and TRBJ2-7, with 12 positions matching TRBD2. Germline CDR1 is SEHNR and CDR2 is FQNEAQ (reference sequence). CDR3 length equals 19 residues. Trimming cost V 8 bases and J 3 bases; bases outside gene matches: 20. This CDR3 is CASSTSGLAGFAIIYEQYF. In DNA, the CDR3 is TGTGCCAGCTCGACAAGCGGACTAGCGGGATTTGCCATCATCTACGAGCAGTACTTC.

The V gene is TRBV2, the J gene TRBJ1-1; TRBD1 matches 10 bases. V shed 7 bases and J 2 bases; nucleotides not matched to a gene: 7. CDR1 and CDR2 from the germline V gene are SNHLY and FYNNEI. The length of the CDR3 is 15 residues. The CDR3 here is CASTGTGVVNTEAFF. As DNA, the CDR3 is TGTGCCAGCACAGGGACAGGGGTAGTAAACACTGAAGCTTTCTTT.

The CDR3 region is CSAPGAGANVLTF. Written as DNA, the CDR3 is TGCAGTGCTCCGGGGGCAGGGGCCAACGTCCTGACTTTC. V usage is TRBV20-1 and J usage is TRBJ2-6; D assignment may be TRBD1 or TRBD2 (6 bases each). Germline loops: CDR1 DFQATT, CDR2 SNEGSKA (reference sequence). V gave up 5 bases and J gave up 4 bases, with 9 bases separating them. The CDR3 is 13 amino acids.

Comment on this clonotype: The junction departs from the called germline gene at one end, perhaps through a read error. This chain links TRBV5-1 with TRBJ2-7; 8 bases agree with TRBD2. The length of the CDR3 is 16 residues. Germline V gene sequence: CDR1 SGHRS, CDR2 YFSETQ. The CDR3 DNA reads TGCGCCGGCAGCACAGGACTAGCTGGGAGCTCCTACGAGCAGTACTTC. Amino acids: CAGSTGLAGSSYEQYF.

Many counts were recorded for this clonotype. The chain recombines TRBV29-1 with TRBJ2-7; D gene unclear. V was cut by 4 bases and J by 5 bases, with 15 bases left in between. Looked up from germline, CDR1 is SQVTM and CDR2 is ANQGSEA. The CDR3 has 13 residues. The DNA for the CDR3 is TGCAGCGTTGGCTGGTTGAGGAACGACGAGCAGTACTTC. This encodes CSVGWLRNDEQYF.

This clonotype was detected a few times. The chain uses TRBV6-1 and TRBJ1-4; TRBD1 matches at 7 bases. The junction had 9 bases not matched to a gene; V was cut back by 0 bases and J by 8 bases. This CDR3 contains 16 residues. Germline V gives CDR1 MNHNS, CDR2 SASEGT. This CDR3 reads CASSEARDSFTEKLFF. DNA for the CDR3: TGTGCCAGCAGTGAAGCGCGGGACAGTTTTACGGAAAAACTGTTTTTT.

With respect to this clonotype: A read error may account for a junction end that differs from germline. This chain links TRBV6-5 with TRBJ1-2; D may be TRBD1 (5 bases). The V gene's germline CDR1 is MNHEY and CDR2 SVGAGI. The CDR3 runs to 14 residues. The DNA of the CDR3 is TGTGCCTGCAGCTTGGGCGGGACTAACTATGTCTACACCTTC. This gives the protein CACSLGGTNYVYTF.

CDR3 DNA: TGCAGTGCTAGAGCTAGCTACGAGCAGTACTTC. Protein: CSARASYEQYF. The V call is TRBV20-1, the J call TRBJ2-7; D is uncertain. Trimming cost V 1 base and J 3 bases, with 4 bases left between them. The CDR3 spans 11 residues. Germline-derived CDR1 and CDR2 are DFQATT and SNEGSKA (reference sequence).

Of note for this clonotype: At one of its ends the junction is not consistent with the germline gene, which may arise from a read error. V usage is TRBV29-1 and J usage is TRBJ2-7; no clear D gene. The CDR3 spans 13 residues. The germline gives CDR1 SQVTM, CDR2 ANQGSEA. CDR3 amino acids: CSVEFGSSYGQYF. CDR3 DNA sequence: TGCAGCGTTGAGTTCGGCTCCTCCTACGGGCAGTACTTC.

This clonotype was detected ten times or more. The chain has TRBV6-2 or TRBV6-3 and TRBJ2-5, with 10 bases lining up with TRBD1. This CDR3 is 16 amino acids long. The junction had 10 bases not matched to a gene; V was cut back by 4 bases and J by 5 bases. Germline CDR1 and CDR2: MNHEY and SVGEGT. This chain's CDR3 is CASSWNRDRGDETQYF. CDR3 nucleotides: TGTGCCAGCAGTTGGAACCGGGACAGGGGTGACGAGACCCAGTACTTC.

This clonotype was observed at least ten times. The chain recombines TRBV15 with TRBJ2-2; 12 bases fit TRBD2. CDR1 is LNHNV and CDR2 is YYDKDF in the germline V gene (reference sequence). V trimming: 5 bases; J trimming: 3 bases; junction bases outside the gene matches: 16. The CDR3 contains 20 residues. CDR3 sequence: CATSFRRGLAGGHDTGELFF. The CDR3 DNA reads TGTGCCACCAGCTTCCGACGGGGGCTAGCGGGAGGGCATGACACCGGGGAGCTGTTTTTT.